This TCR beta chain was sequenced for a study of blood T cell repertoires in COVID-19. About the research overall: The United States, Italy and Spain provided the acute and convalescent COVID-19 samples. PBMCs, B-cell-depleted T cells, or T cells were the source of the cDNA or gDNA that made up the material.

Original handling: Amplifying reference gene primers gave estimates of nucleated cell counts. Clones were sequenced by immunoSEQ multiplex PCR, and TCRdb holds only the in-frame ones, with some missing. V, J and clone size were drawn from that table, and D and trimming were deduced from the DNA. Among roughly 350,000 clones listed, under 95% were seen once. V lost 6 bases to trimming and J lost 6 bases; unmatched junction nucleotides: 13. The CDR3 covers 16 residues. The germline CDR1 and CDR2 sequences are SEHNR and FQNEAQ (reference sequence). Material for sequencing was peripheral blood. The rearrangement uses TRBV7-9 and TRBJ2-2; 7 bases match TRBD1. The clonotype comes from a woman aged 18-29 years who had recovered from COVID-19. CDR3 protein: CASRLPQGVNSGELFF. CDR3 nucleotides: TGTGCCAGCAGGTTACCCCAGGGGGTAAATTCCGGGGAGCTGTTTTTT.